The rows below give T cell receptor beta chains drawn from one sample of a study of blood T cell repertoires in COVID-19. TCRdb keeps only in-frame clones here, not all; method: immunoSEQ multiplex PCR. The sample has about 250,000 clones, 80% to 95% seen once. Sequenced sample: peripheral blood. These receptors all stem from a man between 25 and 39 years old with COVID-19, enrolled during active disease. Both conserved end residues are part of each CDR3. Fields, in order: CDR3 DNA, CDR3 protein, clone size, J gene, D gene, V gene. The D gene is left open where the match is weak. Part of the rows lack a size; the others show once, few, many or a class for expanded clones.

DNA: TGCGCCAGCCGCGACAGCCCTTACGAGCAGTACTTC
CDR3: CASRDSPYEQYF
size: .
J: TRBJ2-7
D: .
V: TRBV10-2

DNA: TGTGCCAGCAGCTTGAGACCTGGGCAGGCCACGTACACTGAAGCTTTCTTT
CDR3: CASSLRPGQATYTEAFF
size: few
J: TRBJ1-1
D: .
V: TRBV7-9

DNA: TGTGCCAGCAGCTTCACCGGGACAGTAAATTCACCCCTCCACTTT
CDR3: CASSFTGTVNSPLHF
size: once
J: TRBJ1-6
D: TRBD1
V: TRBV9

DNA: TGTGCCTGGAGATTAAAGGGGTCAAATGGATCACCCCTCCACTTT
CDR3: CAWRLKGSNGSPLHF
size: .
J: TRBJ1-6
D: .
V: TRBV30

DNA: TGTGCCAGCTCACCACCGAATGACAGGGATGGCGAGCAGTACTTC
CDR3: CASSPPNDRDGEQYF
size: .
J: TRBJ2-7
D: TRBD1
V: TRBV18

DNA: TGTGCCAGTAGTATAGAGGGCGGGGATCAGCCCCAGCATTTT
CDR3: CASSIEGGDQPQHF
size: .
J: TRBJ1-5
D: .
V: TRBV19

DNA: TGTGCCAGCAGCTTGGGAGGACAGGGGGGCACTGAAGCTTTCTTT
CDR3: CASSLGGQGGTEAFF
size: .
J: TRBJ1-1
D: TRBD1
V: TRBV5-4

DNA: TGCGCCAGCAGCTTGTGGGACAGTTACGAGCAGTACTTC
CDR3: CASSLWDSYEQYF
size: .
J: TRBJ2-7
D: TRBD1
V: TRBV5-1

DNA: TGTGCCAGCAGTTTCATGGGAGGGGAGACCCAGTACTTC
CDR3: CASSFMGGETQYF
size: .
J: TRBJ2-5
D: TRBD2
V: TRBV28

DNA: TGTGCCAGCAGTGAACAACAGGGGGCGTGGACCGGGGAGCTGTTTTTT
CDR3: CASSEQQGAWTGELFF
size: .
J: TRBJ2-2
D: TRBD1
V: TRBV6-1